This T cell receptor beta chain is drawn from a study of OX40 agonist ivuxolimab in advanced cancers. About the research overall: Aged 23 to 79 with a mean of about 63 years, they were 82.7% male.

Profiled with immunoSEQ multiplex PCR; TCRdb holds only in-frame clones, not every one. The sample carries over 75,000 clones, about 90% recorded once. This CDR3 contains 13 residues. Trimming stripped 3 bases from V and 2 bases from J, with 8 bases between. Germline lookup yields CDR1 MNHNS and CDR2 SASEGT. At cycle 4 day 1, cycle 7 day 1, and baseline, blood was sampled. The sequenced sample was CD4+ or CD8+ T cells sorted from blood, obtained in a trial of the OX40 agonist ivuxolimab. V gene TRBV6-1 combines with J gene TRBJ2-7; D call uncertain. This TCR came from an adult with an advanced solid tumor such as melanoma, head and neck, liver or kidney cancer. In DNA, the CDR3 is TGTGCCAGCAGTGACGGATTAGCCTACGAGCAGTACTTC. It is translated as CASSDGLAYEQYF.